The T cell receptor beta chain described here comes from a study of blood T cell repertoires in COVID-19. The CDR3 covers 16 residues. V trimming: 4 bases; J trimming: 6 bases; junction bases outside the gene matches: 8. Germline CDR1 reads SGHNT; CDR2 reads YYREEE (reference sequence). Here immunoSEQ multiplex PCR was the method, and the copy in TCRdb shows in-frame clones only, minus some. This table has some 340,000 clones, around 82% appearing once. The chain carries TRBV5-4 and TRBJ2-3; 13 nucleotides match TRBD2. The sequenced sample was peripheral blood. This clonotype was obtained from a man aged 25 to 40 with active or convalescent COVID-19. CDR3 in amino acids: CASSRQTSGRRDTQYF. CDR3 in DNA: TGTGCCAGCAGCCGGCAGACTAGCGGGAGGAGGGATACGCAGTATTTT. Using reference TRBV5-4 and TRBJ2-3 for the parts outside the CDR3, the full variable domain is ETGVTQSPTHLIKTRGQQVTLRCSSQSGHNTVSWYQQALGQGPQFIFQYYREEENGRGNFPPRFSGLQFPNYSSELNVNALELDDSALYLCASSRQTSGRRDTQYFGPGTRLTVL.